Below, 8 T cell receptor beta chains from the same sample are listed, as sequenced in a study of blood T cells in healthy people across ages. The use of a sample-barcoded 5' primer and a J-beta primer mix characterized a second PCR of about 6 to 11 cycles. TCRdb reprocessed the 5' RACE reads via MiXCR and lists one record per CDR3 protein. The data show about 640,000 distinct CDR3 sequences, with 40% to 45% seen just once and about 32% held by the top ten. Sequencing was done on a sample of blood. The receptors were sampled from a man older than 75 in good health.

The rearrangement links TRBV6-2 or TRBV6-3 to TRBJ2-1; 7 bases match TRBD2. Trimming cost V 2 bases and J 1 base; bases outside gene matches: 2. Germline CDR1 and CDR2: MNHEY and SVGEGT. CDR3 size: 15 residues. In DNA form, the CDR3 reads TGTGCCAGCAGTTACAGAGCGGGGTCCTACAATGAGCAGTTCTTC. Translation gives CASSYRAGSYNEQFF.

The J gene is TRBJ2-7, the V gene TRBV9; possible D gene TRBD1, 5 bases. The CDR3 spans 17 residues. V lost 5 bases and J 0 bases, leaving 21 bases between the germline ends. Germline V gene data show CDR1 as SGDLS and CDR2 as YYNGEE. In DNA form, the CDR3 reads TGTGCCAGCAGAGCGCATCGGACGGACAAACTCTCCTACGAGCAGTACTTC. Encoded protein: CASRAHRTDKLSYEQYF.

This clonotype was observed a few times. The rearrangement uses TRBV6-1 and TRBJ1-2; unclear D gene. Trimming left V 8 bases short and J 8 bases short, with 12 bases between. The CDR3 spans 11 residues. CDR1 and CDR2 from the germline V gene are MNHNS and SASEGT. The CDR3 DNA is TGTGCCAGCTACCGACAAGGCGGCTACACCTTC. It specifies CASYRQGGYTF.

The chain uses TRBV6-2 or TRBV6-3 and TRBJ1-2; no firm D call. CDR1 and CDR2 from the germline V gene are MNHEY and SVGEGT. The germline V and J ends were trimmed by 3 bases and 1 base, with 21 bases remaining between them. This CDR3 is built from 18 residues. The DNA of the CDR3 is TGTGCCAGCAGTTATATTGTTTCAGAGGGCGTCAATAACTATGGCTACACCTTC. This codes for CASSYIVSEGVNNYGYTF.

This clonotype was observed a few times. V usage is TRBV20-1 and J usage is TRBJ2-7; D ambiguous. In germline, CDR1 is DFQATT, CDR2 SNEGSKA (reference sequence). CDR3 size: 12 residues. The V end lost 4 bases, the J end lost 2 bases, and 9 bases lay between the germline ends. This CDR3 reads CSANYNAYEQYF. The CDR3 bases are TGCAGTGCTAATTACAACGCCTACGAGCAGTACTTC.

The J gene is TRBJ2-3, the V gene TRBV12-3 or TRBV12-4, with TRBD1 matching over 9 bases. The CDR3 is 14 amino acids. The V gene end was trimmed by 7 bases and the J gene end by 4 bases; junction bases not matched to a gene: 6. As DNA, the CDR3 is TGTGCCAGCATGAGAACAGGGGGCGCAGATACGCAGTATTTT. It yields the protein CASMRTGGADTQYF.

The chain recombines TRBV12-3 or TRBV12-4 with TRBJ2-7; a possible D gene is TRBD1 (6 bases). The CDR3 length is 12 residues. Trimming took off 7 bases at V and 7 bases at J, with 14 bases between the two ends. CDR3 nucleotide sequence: TGTGCCAGCAACAGGGTTAATAATGAGCAGTACTTC. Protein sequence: CASNRVNNEQYF.

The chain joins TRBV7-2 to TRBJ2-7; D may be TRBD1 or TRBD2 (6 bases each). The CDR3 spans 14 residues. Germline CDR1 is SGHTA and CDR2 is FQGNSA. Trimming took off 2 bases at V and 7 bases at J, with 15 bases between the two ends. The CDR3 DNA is TGTGCCAGCAGCTTAAGGGGGGCGCTGGGGGAGCAGTACTTC. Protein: CASSLRGALGEQYF.